The clone carrying this T cell receptor (beta chain) appeared a few times. The data were obtained in a study of blood T cell repertoires in COVID-19. Sequencing used immunoSEQ multiplex PCR; TCRdb keeps in-frame clones, though not all of them. The table records hundreds of thousands of clones, roughly nine tenths of them present only once. The V gene end was trimmed by 0 bases and the J gene end by 7 bases; junction bases not matched to a gene: 5. The CDR3 runs to 14 residues. CDR1 SGHRS and CDR2 YFSETQ come from the germline V gene. The source is a young woman who had recovered from COVID-19. Sequencing was performed on PBMCs or T cells enriched from blood (not recorded which). J is TRBJ1-2 and V is TRBV5-1, with 8 nucleotides matching TRBD1. This chain's CDR3 is CASSLGQGLGGYTF. CDR3 sequence (DNA): TGCGCCAGCAGCTTGGGACAGGGGTTAGGTGGCTACACCTTC.